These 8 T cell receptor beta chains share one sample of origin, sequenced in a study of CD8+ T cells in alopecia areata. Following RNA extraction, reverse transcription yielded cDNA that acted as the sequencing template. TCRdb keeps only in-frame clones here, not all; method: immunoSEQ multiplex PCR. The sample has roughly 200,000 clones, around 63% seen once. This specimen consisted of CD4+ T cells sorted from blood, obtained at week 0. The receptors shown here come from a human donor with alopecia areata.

CDR3 amino acids: CASSLRGPNQPQHF. The CDR3 coding sequence is TGTGCCAGTAGTTTAAGGGGCCCGAATCAGCCCCAGCATTTT. The chain joins TRBV19 to TRBJ1-5, with D possibly matching TRBD1 (5 bases). Trimming cost V 5 bases and J 4 bases, with 12 bases left between them. The CDR3 contains 14 residues. CDR1 is LNHDA and CDR2 is SQIVND in the germline V gene (reference sequence). Filled out from reference TRBV19 and TRBJ1-5, the complete variable domain reads DGGITQSPKYLFRKEGQNVTLSCEQNLNHDAMYWYRQDPGQGLRLIYYSQIVNDFQKGDIAEGYSVSREKKESFPLTVTSAQKNPTAFYLCASSLRGPNQPQHFGDGTRLSIL.

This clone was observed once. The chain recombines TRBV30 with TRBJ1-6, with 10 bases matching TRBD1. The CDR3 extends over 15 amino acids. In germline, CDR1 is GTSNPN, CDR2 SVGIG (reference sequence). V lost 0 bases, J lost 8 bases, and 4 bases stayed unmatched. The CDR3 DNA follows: TGTGCCTGGAGTGTGGGACAGGGGATTGATTCACCCCTCCACTTT. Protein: CAWSVGQGIDSPLHF.

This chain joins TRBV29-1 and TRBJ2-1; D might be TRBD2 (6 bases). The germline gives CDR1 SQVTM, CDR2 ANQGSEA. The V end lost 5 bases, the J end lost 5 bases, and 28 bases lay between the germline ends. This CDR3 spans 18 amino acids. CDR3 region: CSVRRGPSRDSAHNEQFF. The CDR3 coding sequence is TGCAGCGTTAGACGGGGCCCATCCCGGGACTCCGCTCACAATGAGCAGTTCTTC.

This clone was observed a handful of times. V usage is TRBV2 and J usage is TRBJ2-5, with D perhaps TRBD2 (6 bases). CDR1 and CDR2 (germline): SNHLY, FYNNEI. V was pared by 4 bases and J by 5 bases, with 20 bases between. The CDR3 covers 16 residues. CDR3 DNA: TGTGCCAGCAGTGGTCAGAGCAACCCGGGGAGGGAGACCCAGTACTTC. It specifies CASSGQSNPGRETQYF. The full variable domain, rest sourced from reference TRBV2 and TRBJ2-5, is EPEVTQTPSHQVTQMGQEVILRCVPISNHLYFYWYRQILGQKVEFLVSFYNNEISEKSEIFDDQFSVERPDGSNFTLKIRSTKLEDSAMYFCASSGQSNPGRETQYFGPGTRLLVL.

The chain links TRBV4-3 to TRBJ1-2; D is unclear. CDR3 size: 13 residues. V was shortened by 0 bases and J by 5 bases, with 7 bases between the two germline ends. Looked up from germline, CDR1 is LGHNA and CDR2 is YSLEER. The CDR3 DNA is TGCGCCAGCAGCCAAGATGCAGGATATGGCTACACCTTC. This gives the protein CASSQDAGYGYTF.

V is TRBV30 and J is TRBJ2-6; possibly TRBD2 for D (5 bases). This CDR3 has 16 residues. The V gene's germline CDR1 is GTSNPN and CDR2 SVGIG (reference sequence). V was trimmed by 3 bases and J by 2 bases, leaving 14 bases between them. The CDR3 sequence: CAWRGLGGTGANVLTF. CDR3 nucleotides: TGTGCCTGGAGAGGCCTTGGAGGTACTGGGGCCAACGTCCTGACTTTC.

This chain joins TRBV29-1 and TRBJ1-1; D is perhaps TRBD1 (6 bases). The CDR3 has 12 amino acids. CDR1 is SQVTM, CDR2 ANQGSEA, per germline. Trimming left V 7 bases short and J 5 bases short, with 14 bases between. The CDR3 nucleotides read TGCAGCGGGACAGTCTCAGGGACTGAAGCTTTCTTT. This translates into CSGTVSGTEAFF.

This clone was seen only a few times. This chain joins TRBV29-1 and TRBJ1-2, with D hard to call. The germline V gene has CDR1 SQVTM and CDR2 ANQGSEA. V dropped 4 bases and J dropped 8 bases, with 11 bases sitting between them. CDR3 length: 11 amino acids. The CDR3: CSVGGNGGYTF. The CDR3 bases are TGCAGCGTTGGGGGTAATGGAGGCTACACCTTC.